Below, 2 T cell receptor beta chains from the same sample are listed, as sequenced in a study of blood T cell repertoires in COVID-19. Profiled with immunoSEQ multiplex PCR; TCRdb holds only in-frame clones, not every one. The sample lists around 61,000 clones; 89% were seen once. The specimen was peripheral blood. These receptors originate from a woman in her sixties or seventies with COVID-19, enrolled during active disease.

A remark on this clone: Sequence at one end of the junction differs from germline and may be a read error. The chain couples TRBV12-3 or TRBV12-4 to TRBJ1-1, with D perhaps TRBD1 (5 bases). This CDR3 has 11 residues. The CDR3 DNA reads TGTGCCAGCAGTGCGGCCGGGACTTGGGTCTTT. This translates into CASSAAGTWVF.

This clone was counted once. The chain employs TRBV7-8 and TRBJ2-3, with TRBD2 matching over 13 bases. CDR1 SGHVS and CDR2 FQNEAQ come from the germline V gene. The ends lost 4 bases at V and 2 bases at J; junction bases unmatched: 3. The length of the CDR3 is 16 residues. The CDR3 nucleotides read TGTGCCAGCAGCTCGGGACTAGCGGGATTCACAGATACGCAGTATTTT. Encoded protein: CASSSGLAGFTDTQYF.